The clone carrying this T cell receptor (beta chain) was counted at least ten times. An equimolar mix of two oligonucleotides served as the beta constant-region primer for TRBC1 and TRBC2. Ligation attached a single-stranded oligonucleotide with a 12-nucleotide UMI and the SP2 primer to the cDNA 3' end. TCRdb itself ran the UMI-ligation and nested PCR reads through MiXCR, one entry per CDR3 protein. The repertoire holds tens of thousands of distinct CDR3 sequences, with approximately 9.9% as singletons. Sequential positive selection took CD4 T cells first, then CD8 T cells. Cells stained for CD3, CD4, CD8, CD45RA and CD27 were sorted into four subsets. The sample comes from a study of naive and memory T cell subsets. Trimming took 4 bases from V and 10 from J, leaving 15 bases between them. The germline V gene encodes CDR1 SGHNT and CDR2 YYREEE (reference sequence). This CDR3 region has 14 residues.

The rearrangement uses TRBV5-4 and TRBJ1-6; tentative D call: TRBD1 (5 bases). Sequenced: central memory CD8+ T cells from blood. The source is a human donor in good health. CDR3 coding DNA: TGTGCCAGCAGCATCCGGGACCAAAGGTCACCCCTCCACTTT. This translates into CASSIRDQRSPLHF.